These T cell receptor beta chains were read from a single sample in a study of T-cell reconstitution after alpha-beta-depleted transplantation in children. TCRdb independently ran MiXCR on the PCR reads; one entry per CDR3 protein. The sample carries approximately 650,000 distinct CDR3 sequences, about an eighth recorded once. The sample here was PBMCs, taken before TCRalphabeta/CD19-depleted stem cell transplant. The receptors were sampled from a girl aged 2 to 10 with congenital amegakaryocytic thrombocytopenia, due to receive a stem cell transplant. Both conserved end residues are part of each CDR3. The D gene is left open where the match is weak. For some rows the clone size is stated as once, few or many, or as a class when expanded; others skip it.

TRBV20-1	TRBJ2-3	few	16	TRBD2	TGCAGTGCTAGTAAGACGGAGCGGGAGGGAACAGATACGCAGTATTTT	CSASKTEREGTDTQYF
TRBV11-3	TRBJ2-7	many	13	TRBD1	TGTGCCAGCGGGGTGACAGGGGGCAGGGAGCAGTACTTC	CASGVTGGREQYF
TRBV7-6	TRBJ2-7	.	15	TRBD1	TGTGCCAGCAGCGACAGGGAGTATGGCTCCTACGAGCAGTACTTC	CASSDREYGSYEQYF
TRBV7-8	TRBJ2-2	many	15	.	TGTGCCAGCAGACCGACCCGCTATTTGACCGGGGAGCTGTTTTTT	CASRPTRYLTGELFF
TRBV14	TRBJ2-1	.	16	.	TGTGCCAGCAGCCAAGATCGGCTCCCGCCTGCTAATGAGCAGTTCTTC	CASSQDRLPPANEQFF
TRBV20-1	TRBJ2-2	many	16	.	TGCAGTGCTAGAGATATGTTTGGCAGGAACACCGGGGAGCTGTTTTTT	CSARDMFGRNTGELFF
TRBV20-1	TRBJ2-3	many	15	.	TGCAGTGCCTGGGGAGGTACAGTTGAGACAGATACGCAGTATTTT	CSAWGGTVETDTQYF
TRBV5-1	TRBJ2-3	many	19	TRBD2	TGCGCCAGCAGCTCTACAGCGGGAGCCCGGTCGGCTTTCACAGATACGCAGTATTTT	CASSSTAGARSAFTDTQYF
TRBV28	TRBJ1-1	once	14	.	TGTGCCAGCAGTTTAACTTACCTTTACACTGAAGCTTTCTTT	CASSLTYLYTEAFF
TRBV20-1	TRBJ2-5	.	14	TRBD2	TGCAGTGCTATTGGGACTATTGGACGGGAGACCCAGTACTTC	CSAIGTIGRETQYF
TRBV3-1	TRBJ2-7	.	15	.	TGTGCCAGCAGCCAAGATAGCAGTCTGGGCTACGAGCAGTACTTC	CASSQDSSLGYEQYF
TRBV20-1	TRBJ2-2	.	17	.	TGCAGTGCTAGAGGGGGAGCGGGACACGCGAACACCGGGGAGCTGTTTTTT	CSARGGAGHANTGELFF
TRBV10-3	TRBJ2-1	.	14	TRBD2	TGTGCCACCTTAGCGGGAGGGCGCTACAATGAGCAGTTCTTC	CATLAGGRYNEQFF
TRBV27	TRBJ2-7	.	17	.	TGTGCCAGCAGTCCCCCCTGGGGGGACTCACACCTCTACGAGCAGTACTTC	CASSPPWGDSHLYEQYF
TRBV7-9	TRBJ1-2	many	10	.	TGTGCCAGGGCCTCCTCCGGCTACACCTTC	CARASSGYTF
TRBV7-9	TRBJ2-7	few	17	TRBD1	TGTGCCAGCAGCTTATATGCCGGGACAGGGCATTTCTACGAGCAGTACTTC	CASSLYAGTGHFYEQYF
TRBV5-1	TRBJ2-5	.	15	TRBD1	TGCGCCAGCAGCGTGGGACAGGGGGTAAGAGAGACCCAGTACTTC	CASSVGQGVRETQYF
TRBV7-6	TRBJ2-7	few	15	TRBD1	TGTGCCAGCAGCGCCCCCGGGACAGGGCTTCAAGAGCAGTACTTC	CASSAPGTGLQEQYF
TRBV19	TRBJ2-2	.	15	TRBD2	TGTGCCAGTAGTAGGGGACTAGTGTGGACCGGGGAGCTGTTTTTT	CASSRGLVWTGELFF
TRBV25-1	TRBJ2-7	.	16	TRBD2	TGTGCCAGCAGTGACCTAAGAAGCGGGAGAAGCTACGAGCAGTACTTC	CASSDLRSGRSYEQYF
TRBV5-1	TRBJ2-7	.	17	TRBD2	TGCGCCAGCAGCTTGACGAGGCGGGGAGGGCGGGCCTACGAGCAGTACTTC	CASSLTRRGGRAYEQYF
TRBV20-1	TRBJ2-1	.	16	TRBD2	TGCAGTGCCCCAGGGCTAGCGGGAACTTTTAGCAATGAGCAGTTCTTC	CSAPGLAGTFSNEQFF
TRBV28	TRBJ2-3	.	17	TRBD2	TGTGCCAGCAGTTCCATTGGGCTAGCGGGAGGGCCAGATACGCAGTATTTT	CASSSIGLAGGPDTQYF
TRBV4-2	TRBJ2-7	once	15	TRBD2	TGTGCCAGCAGCCAAGATACCAGCGGGAGACGGGAGCAGTACTTC	CASSQDTSGRREQYF
TRBV28	TRBJ2-4	few	15	.	TGTGCCAGCAGTTTCGCCCTTGGCGGAGAAAACATTCAGTACTTC	CASSFALGGENIQYF
TRBV4-1	TRBJ2-1	few	16	TRBD2	TGCGCCAGCGACCTAAGGGGTAGCGGGAGTGAAAATGAGCAGTTCTTC	CASDLRGSGSENEQFF
TRBV2	TRBJ2-7	.	15	TRBD1	TGTGCCAGCAGTGAAAACCGGGACAGGGGATACGAGCAGTACTTC	CASSENRDRGYEQYF
TRBV7-9	TRBJ2-3	.	16	TRBD2	TGTGCCAGCAGCTTACGACTAGCGGCACACACAGATACGCAGTATTTT	CASSLRLAAHTDTQYF
TRBV14	TRBJ2-6	.	16	TRBD2	TGTGCCAGCAGCCAAGATCAGCGGGAGGTTCCCAACGTCCTGACTTTC	CASSQDQREVPNVLTF
TRBV20-1	TRBJ1-3	many	15	.	TGCAGTGCTAGAGCCCGGGGGACCGGCGGGAACACCATATATTTT	CSARARGTGGNTIYF
TRBV27	TRBJ2-7	many	14	.	TGTGCCAGCAGCCTTGTGGGAGGAGTTTACGAGCAGTACTTC	CASSLVGGVYEQYF
TRBV12-3/TRBV12-4	TRBJ2-1	many	12	.	TGTGCCAGCAGTTTAGTAAACAATGAGCAGTTCTTC	CASSLVNNEQFF
TRBV4-1	TRBJ1-5	few	16	.	TGCGCCAGCAGCCAAGATCCCGACAGGTATAGTCAGCCCCAGCATTTT	CASSQDPDRYSQPQHF
TRBV20-1	TRBJ1-5	.	14	.	TGCAGTGCTAGCCCGAGGTGGAGCAATCAGCCCCAGCATTTT	CSASPRWSNQPQHF
TRBV12-3/TRBV12-4	TRBJ2-5	many	11	.	TGTGCCAGCAGTGAGCTGGAGACCCAGTACTTC	CASSELETQYF
TRBV20-1	TRBJ2-2	.	16	TRBD2	TGCAGTGCTCAACTAGCGTCCGTGGGTGTAACCGGGGAGCTGTTTTTT	CSAQLASVGVTGELFF
TRBV5-1	TRBJ2-2	many	17	.	TGCGCCAGCAGCTTGCGGCTAACTGGGGACGTAGCCGGGGAGCTGTTTTTT	CASSLRLTGDVAGELFF
TRBV20-1	TRBJ2-5	many	15	TRBD2	TGCAGTGCTAGTGCTAGCGGGAGCGTTCGAGAGACCCAGTACTTC	CSASASGSVRETQYF
TRBV18	TRBJ2-7	many	14	.	TGTGCCAGCTCTTTTATGCCTAGACCCTACGAGCAGTACTTC	CASSFMPRPYEQYF
TRBV20-1	TRBJ2-7	many	11	.	TGCAGTGCTCTCCTTAGCCCCGAGCAGTACTTC	CSALLSPEQYF
TRBV6-1	TRBJ2-3	.	15	.	TGTGCCAGCAGTCGCCTACACTCGAGACGAGATACGCAGTATTTT	CASSRLHSRRDTQYF
TRBV11-2	TRBJ2-3	many	15	.	TGTGCCAGCAGGTTTAGCAGGTGGGCCGGGGATACGCAGTATTTT	CASRFSRWAGDTQYF
TRBV29-1	TRBJ2-1	few	12	.	TGCAGCGTTGGGAAAGGATACAATGAGCAGTTCTTC	CSVGKGYNEQFF
TRBV25-1	TRBJ2-2	many	19	TRBD1	TGTGCCAGCAGTGGAATTGTTTTTGACAGGGACGATCGGACCGGGGAGCTGTTTTTT	CASSGIVFDRDDRTGELFF
TRBV29-1	TRBJ2-3	many	16	TRBD2	TGCAGCGTTGAAGGGACTAGCGGGATTCGTCGGGATACGCAGTATTTT	CSVEGTSGIRRDTQYF